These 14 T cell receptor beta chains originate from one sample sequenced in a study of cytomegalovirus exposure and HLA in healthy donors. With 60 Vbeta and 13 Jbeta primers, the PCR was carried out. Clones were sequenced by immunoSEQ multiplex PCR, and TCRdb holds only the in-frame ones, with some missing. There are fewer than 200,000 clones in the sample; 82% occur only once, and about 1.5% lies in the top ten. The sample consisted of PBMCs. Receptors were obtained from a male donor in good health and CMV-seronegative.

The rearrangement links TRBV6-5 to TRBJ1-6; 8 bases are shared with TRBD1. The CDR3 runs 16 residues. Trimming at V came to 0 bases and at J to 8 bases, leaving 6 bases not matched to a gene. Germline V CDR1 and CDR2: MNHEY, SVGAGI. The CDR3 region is CASSYSTTGGDSPLHF. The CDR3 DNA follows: TGTGCCAGCAGTTACTCGACCACAGGGGGGGATTCACCCCTCCACTTT.

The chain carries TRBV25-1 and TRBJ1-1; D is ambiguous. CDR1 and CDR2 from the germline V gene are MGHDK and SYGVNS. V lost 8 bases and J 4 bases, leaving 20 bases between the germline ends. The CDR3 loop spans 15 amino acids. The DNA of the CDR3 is TGTGCCAGCCGGATAGCGGGTGTAGGCAGCACTGAAGCTTTCTTT. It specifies CASRIAGVGSTEAFF.

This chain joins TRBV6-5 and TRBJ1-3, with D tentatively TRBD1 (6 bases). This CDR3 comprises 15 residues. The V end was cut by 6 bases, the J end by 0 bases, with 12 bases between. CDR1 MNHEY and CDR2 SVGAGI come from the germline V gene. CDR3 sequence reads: CASRHKGDSGNTIYF. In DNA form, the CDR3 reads TGTGCCAGCAGACATAAGGGGGACTCTGGAAACACCATATATTTT.

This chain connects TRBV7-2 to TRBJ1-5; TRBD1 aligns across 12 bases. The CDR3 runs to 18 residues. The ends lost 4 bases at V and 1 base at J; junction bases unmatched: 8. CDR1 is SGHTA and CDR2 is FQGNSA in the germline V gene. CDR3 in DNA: TGTGCCAGCAGCTCAACCGGGACAGGGGGCGTGAGCAATCAGCCCCAGCATTTT. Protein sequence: CASSSTGTGGVSNQPQHF.

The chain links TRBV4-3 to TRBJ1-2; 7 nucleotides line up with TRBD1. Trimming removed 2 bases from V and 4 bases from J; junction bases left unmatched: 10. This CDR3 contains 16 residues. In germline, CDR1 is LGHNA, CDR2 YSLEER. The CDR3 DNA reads TGCGCCAGCAGCCAATCCCACAGGGACAGCTTCTATGGCTACACCTTC. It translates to CASSQSHRDSFYGYTF.

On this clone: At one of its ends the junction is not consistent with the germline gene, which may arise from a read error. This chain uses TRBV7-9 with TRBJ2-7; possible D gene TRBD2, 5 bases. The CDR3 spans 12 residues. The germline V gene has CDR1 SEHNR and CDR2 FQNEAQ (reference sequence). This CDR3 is CSSSLEGGGQYF. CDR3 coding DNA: TGTTCCAGCAGCTTAGAGGGTGGAGGGCAGTACTTC.

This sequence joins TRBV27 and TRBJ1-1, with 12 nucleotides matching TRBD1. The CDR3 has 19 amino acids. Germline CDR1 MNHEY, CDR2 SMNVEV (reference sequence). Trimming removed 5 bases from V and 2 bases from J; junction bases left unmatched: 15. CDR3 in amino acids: CASSPLGEGQGARNTEAFF. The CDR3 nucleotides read TGTGCCAGCAGTCCCCTAGGGGAGGGACAGGGGGCGCGAAACACTGAAGCTTTCTTT.

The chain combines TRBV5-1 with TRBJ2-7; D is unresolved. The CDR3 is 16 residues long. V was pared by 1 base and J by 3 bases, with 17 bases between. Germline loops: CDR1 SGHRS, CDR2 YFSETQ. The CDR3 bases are TGCGCCAGCAGCTTGTTTCCGGGTGCATCAATCTACGAGCAGTACTTC. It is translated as CASSLFPGASIYEQYF.

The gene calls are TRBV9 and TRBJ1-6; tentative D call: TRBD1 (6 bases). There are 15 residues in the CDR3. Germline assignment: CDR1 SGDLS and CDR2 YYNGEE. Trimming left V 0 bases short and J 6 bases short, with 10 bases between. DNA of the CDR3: TGTGCCAGCAGCGTAGACAGGGTCGGTAATTCACCCCTCCACTTT. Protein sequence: CASSVDRVGNSPLHF.

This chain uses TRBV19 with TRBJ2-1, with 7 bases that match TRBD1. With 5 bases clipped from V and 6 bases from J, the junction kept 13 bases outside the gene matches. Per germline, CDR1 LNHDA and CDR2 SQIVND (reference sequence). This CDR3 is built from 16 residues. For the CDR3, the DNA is TGTGCCAGTAGTCTCTTTGGGACAGTAAGGGCCAATGAGCAGTTCTTC. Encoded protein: CASSLFGTVRANEQFF.

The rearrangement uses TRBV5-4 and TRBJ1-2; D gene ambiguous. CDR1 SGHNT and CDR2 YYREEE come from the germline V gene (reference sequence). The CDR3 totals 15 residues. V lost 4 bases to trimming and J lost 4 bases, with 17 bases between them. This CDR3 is CASSQGVGQTYGYTF. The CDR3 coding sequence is TGTGCCAGCAGCCAAGGCGTGGGCCAGACCTATGGCTACACCTTC. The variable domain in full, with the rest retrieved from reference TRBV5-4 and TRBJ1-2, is ETGVTQSPTHLIKTRGQQVTLRCSSQSGHNTVSWYQQALGQGPQFIFQYYREEENGRGNFPPRFSGLQFPNYSSELNVNALELDDSALYLCASSQGVGQTYGYTFGSGTRLTVV.

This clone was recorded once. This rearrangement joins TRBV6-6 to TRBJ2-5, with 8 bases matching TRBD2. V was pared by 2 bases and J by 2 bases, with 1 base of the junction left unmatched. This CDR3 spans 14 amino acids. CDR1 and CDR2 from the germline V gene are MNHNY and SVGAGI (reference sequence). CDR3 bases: TGTGCCAGCAGTTACGGACTAGCTCAAGAGACCCAGTACTTC. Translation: CASSYGLAQETQYF.

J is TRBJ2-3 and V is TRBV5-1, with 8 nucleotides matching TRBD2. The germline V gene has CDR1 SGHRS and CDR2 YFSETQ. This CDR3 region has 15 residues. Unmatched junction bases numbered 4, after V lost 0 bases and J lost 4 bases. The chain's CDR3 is CASSLARGAADTQYF. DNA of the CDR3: TGCGCCAGCAGCTTGGCGCGGGGGGCGGCAGATACGCAGTATTTT.

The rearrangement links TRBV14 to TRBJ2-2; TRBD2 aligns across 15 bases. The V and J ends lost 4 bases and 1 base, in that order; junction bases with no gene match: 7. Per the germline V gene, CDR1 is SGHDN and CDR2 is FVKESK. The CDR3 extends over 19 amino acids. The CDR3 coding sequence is TGTGCCAGCAGCCCGGGGACTAGCGGGAGGACCTTGAACACCGGGGAGCTGTTTTTT. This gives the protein CASSPGTSGRTLNTGELFF.